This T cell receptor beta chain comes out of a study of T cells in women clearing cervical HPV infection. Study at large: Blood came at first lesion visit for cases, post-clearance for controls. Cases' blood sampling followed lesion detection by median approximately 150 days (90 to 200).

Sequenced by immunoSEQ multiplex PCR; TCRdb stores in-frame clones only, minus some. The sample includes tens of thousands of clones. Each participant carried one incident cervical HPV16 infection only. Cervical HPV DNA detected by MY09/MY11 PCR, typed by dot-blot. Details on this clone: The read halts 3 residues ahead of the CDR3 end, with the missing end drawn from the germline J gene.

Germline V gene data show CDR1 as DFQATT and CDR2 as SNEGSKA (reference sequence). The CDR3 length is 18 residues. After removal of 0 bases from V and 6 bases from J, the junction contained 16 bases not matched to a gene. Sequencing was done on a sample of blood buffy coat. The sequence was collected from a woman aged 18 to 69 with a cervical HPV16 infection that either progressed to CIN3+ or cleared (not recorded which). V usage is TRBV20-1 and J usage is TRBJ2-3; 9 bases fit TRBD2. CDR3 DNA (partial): TGCAGTGCTAGAGACCCGCGCGGGGGGCGGGGGGGCTACGATACG. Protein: CSARDPRGGRGGYDT. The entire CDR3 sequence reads CSARDPRGGRGGYDTQYF.